This T cell receptor (beta chain) was profiled in a study of early T cells in non-severe SARS-CoV-2 infection. Trimming stripped 7 bases from V and 0 bases from J, with 16 bases between. Germline V CDR1 and CDR2: MDHEN, SYDVKM. CDR3 length: 15 residues. This clonotype was seen at least ten times. TCRdb re-derived calls from the 5' RACE reads in MiXCR, one entry per CDR3 protein. The sample has 25,000 to 35,000 distinct CDR3 sequences; 5.5% to 8% are singletons. The chain carries TRBV28 and TRBJ2-7; possibly TRBD1 for D (6 bases). This clonotype was obtained from an adult who was a healthcare worker with PCR-confirmed SARS-CoV-2 infection or an uninfected control (not recorded which). The specimen sequenced was whole blood. The CDR3 is CASNDRDNFSYEQYF. CDR3 nucleotides: TGTGCCAGCAACGACCGGGACAACTTCTCCTACGAGCAGTACTTC.